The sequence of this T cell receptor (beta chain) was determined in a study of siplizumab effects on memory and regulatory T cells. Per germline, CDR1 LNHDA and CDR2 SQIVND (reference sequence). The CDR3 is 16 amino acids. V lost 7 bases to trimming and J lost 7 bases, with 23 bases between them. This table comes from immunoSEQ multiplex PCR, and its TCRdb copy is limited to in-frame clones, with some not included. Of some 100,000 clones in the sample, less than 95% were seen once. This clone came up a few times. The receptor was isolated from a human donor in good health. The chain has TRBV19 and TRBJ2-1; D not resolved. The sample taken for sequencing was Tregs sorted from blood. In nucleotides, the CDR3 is TGTGCCAGTACCCCGACCCGACGGTCAGCTAATAATGAGCAGTTCTTC. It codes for CASTPTRRSANNEQFF.